This T cell receptor (beta chain) was sequenced for a study of T cells expressing NK-cell markers. Study-wide points: HCMV specificity of the expanded NKG2C+ T cell clones was not established. For a few donors, these clonotypes were likewise the leading ones in the CD3+CD56-NKG2C+ fraction.

The CDR3 spans 14 residues. Of note for this clonotype: The target antigen is unknown.

Using the 5' RACE reads, TCRdb records one entry per CDR3 protein without DNA. The sample holds 350,000 to 450,000 distinct CDR3 sequences. The sequence was collected from a man aged 18 to 69 in good health. The sample comprised blood T cells: a sorted CD56 or NKG2C T cell subset, CD4+ or CD8+ T cells, or bulk PBMC T cells (not recorded which). The chain joins TRBV12-3 or TRBV12-4 to TRBJ2-1; the TCRdb call, TRBD1, lacks DNA for checking. CDR3 protein: CASSSGASRYEQFF.